These 8 T cell receptor beta chains share one sample of origin, sequenced in a study of cytomegalovirus exposure and HLA in healthy donors. PCR was performed using 60 Vbeta and 13 Jbeta primers. The repertoire was sequenced with immunoSEQ multiplex PCR; TCRdb's copy has only in-frame clones and lacks some. The table includes 95,000 to 100,000 clones, around 77% detected once. Specimen: PBMCs. These receptors were taken from a man aged 35-49 years in good health and CMV-seronegative.

The chain joins TRBV20-1 to TRBJ2-1, with a tentative D call TRBD2 (7 bases). CDR3 size: 11 residues. V dropped 5 bases and J dropped 13 bases, with 15 bases sitting between them. Germline CDR1 and CDR2: DFQATT and SNEGSKA (reference sequence). The CDR3 loop is CSAPGRGRQFF. The CDR3 bases are TGCAGTGCTCCCGGGCGGGGGCGTCAGTTCTTC.

This clone has only one observation. The rearrangement uses TRBV11-2 and TRBJ2-3; perhaps TRBD1 as D (6 bases). This CDR3 has 15 residues. Trimming took 5 bases from V and 0 from J, leaving 12 bases between them. The germline V gene encodes CDR1 SGHAT and CDR2 FQNNGV. CDR3: CASSLRGGSTDTQYF. In DNA, the CDR3 is TGTGCCAGCAGCCTCAGGGGTGGGAGCACAGATACGCAGTATTTT.

This clone is a singleton in its sample. V is TRBV28 and J is TRBJ2-7; 8 nucleotides match TRBD2. There are 13 residues in the CDR3. CDR1 and CDR2 (germline): MDHEN, SYDVKM. Trimming removed 10 bases from V and 2 bases from J; junction bases left unmatched: 7. DNA of the CDR3: TGTGCCACCGACTTTAGCGGGGCCTACGAGCAGTACTTC. Residues: CATDFSGAYEQYF.

In this sample, this clone turned up once. The genes are TRBV5-6 and TRBJ2-3, with D tentatively TRBD1 (5 bases). The germline CDR1 and CDR2 sequences are SGHDT and YYEEEE. V gave up 1 base and J gave up 2 bases, with 14 bases separating them. The CDR3 has 16 amino acids. The DNA for the CDR3 is TGTGCCAGCAGCTTGTTTGTGACAGACTCCACAGATACGCAGTATTTT. This gives the protein CASSLFVTDSTDTQYF.

V usage is TRBV28 and J usage is TRBJ2-1, with 10 bases aligning to TRBD1. Germline-derived CDR1 and CDR2 are MDHEN and SYDVKM. CDR3 length equals 15 residues. V gave up 6 bases and J gave up 4 bases; unmatched junction bases: 6. The CDR3 loop is CASRDGTGAYNEQFF. CDR3 coding DNA: TGTGCCAGCAGGGACGGGACAGGGGCTTACAATGAGCAGTTCTTC.

This clone was detected only once. DNA for the CDR3: TGTGCCAGCAGCCCCGGACAGGGAAGCACTGAAGCTTTCTTT. Translated: CASSPGQGSTEAFF. V gene TRBV25-1 combines with J gene TRBJ1-1; 8 bases line up with TRBD1. Trimming at V came to 6 bases and at J to 4 bases, leaving 7 bases not matched to a gene. The germline V gene has CDR1 MGHDK and CDR2 SYGVNS. The CDR3 consists of 14 residues.

CDR3 sequence reads: CASSPSGGGKAFF. As DNA, the CDR3 is TGTGCCAGCAGCCCATCGGGGGGGGGCAAAGCTTTCTTT. This rearrangement joins TRBV9 to TRBJ1-1, with D possibly being TRBD1 (6 bases). The CDR3 is 13 amino acids. Trimming removed 4 bases at V and 9 bases at J, with 16 bases between. Germline CDR1 is SGDLS and CDR2 is YYNGEE.

The CDR3 DNA is TGCAGCGTCAGATGGGGGGGGACAGGGTCCAACAATGAGCAGTTCTTC. Translation gives CSVRWGGTGSNNEQFF. The chain has TRBV29-1 and TRBJ2-1; TRBD1 aligns across 9 bases. J was trimmed by 5 bases and V by 6 bases; bases with no gene match: 14. The CDR3 length is 16 residues. The germline gives CDR1 SQVTM, CDR2 ANQGSEA.